These T cell receptor beta chains were read from a single sample in a study of blood T cell repertoires in COVID-19. Sequencing used immunoSEQ multiplex PCR; TCRdb keeps in-frame clones, though not all of them. The sample consists of some 170,000 clones, approximately 80% of them appearing once. The sequencing sample was made of peripheral blood. Receptor source: a woman at least 80 years old with active or convalescent COVID-19. CDR3s include the opening cysteine and the closing phenylalanine or tryptophan. The D gene is left open where the match is weak. Size values are once, few and many counts, or a class for expanded clones, and some rows have none.

v_call: TRBV7-9
clone_size: NA
j_call: TRBJ2-7
d_call: TRBD1
cdr3_aa: CASSLLLGQGFGEQYF
cdr3_nt: TGTGCCAGCAGCTTATTACTGGGACAGGGTTTTGGTGAGCAGTACTTC

v_call: TRBV2
clone_size: NA
j_call: TRBJ1-5
d_call: TRBD1
cdr3_aa: CASTGGDQPQHF
cdr3_nt: TGTGCCAGTACAGGGGGGGACCAGCCCCAGCATTTT

v_call: TRBV6-5
clone_size: few
j_call: TRBJ1-1
d_call: NA
cdr3_aa: CASSPGGAEAFF
cdr3_nt: TGTGCCAGCAGCCCGGGGGGCGCTGAAGCTTTCTTT

v_call: TRBV6-1
clone_size: few
j_call: TRBJ1-3
d_call: NA
cdr3_aa: CASSEALAGANSGNTIYF
cdr3_nt: TGTGCCAGCAGTGAAGCCTTGGCAGGGGCGAACTCTGGAAACACCATATATTTT

v_call: TRBV19
clone_size: few
j_call: TRBJ1-6
d_call: NA
cdr3_aa: CATSTDKNYNSPLHF
cdr3_nt: TGTGCCACTTCGACGGACAAAAACTATAATTCACCCCTCCACTTT

v_call: TRBV6-5
clone_size: NA
j_call: TRBJ1-1
d_call: NA
cdr3_aa: CASSPRTGMNTEAFF
cdr3_nt: TGTGCCAGCAGTCCACGGACGGGGATGAACACTGAAGCTTTCTTT

v_call: TRBV6-2/TRBV6-3
clone_size: NA
j_call: TRBJ2-7
d_call: TRBD2
cdr3_aa: CASSPGTMNYEQYF
cdr3_nt: TGTGCCAGCAGTCCCGGGACTATGAACTACGAGCAGTACTTC

v_call: TRBV18
clone_size: once
j_call: TRBJ1-5
d_call: TRBD1
cdr3_aa: CASSTGTGGQPQHF
cdr3_nt: TGTGCCAGCTCTACCGGGACAGGGGGTCAGCCCCAGCATTTT

v_call: TRBV6-4
clone_size: NA
j_call: TRBJ2-3
d_call: TRBD1
cdr3_aa: CASSDSVGQGIDTQYF
cdr3_nt: TGTGCCAGCAGTGACTCGGTAGGACAGGGGATAGATACGCAGTATTTT

v_call: TRBV27
clone_size: NA
j_call: TRBJ1-6
d_call: NA
cdr3_aa: CASSLSDGSYSPLHF
cdr3_nt: TGTGCCAGCAGTTTATCTGATGGGAGCTATTCACCCCTCCACTTT

v_call: TRBV6-5
clone_size: NA
j_call: TRBJ1-2
d_call: TRBD1
cdr3_aa: CASSRTGSTYGYTF
cdr3_nt: TGTGCCAGCAGCCGGACAGGCTCTACCTATGGCTACACCTTC

v_call: TRBV11-2
clone_size: once
j_call: TRBJ1-1
d_call: TRBD1
cdr3_aa: CASSLVQGMGTEAFF
cdr3_nt: TGTGCCAGCAGCTTAGTACAGGGGATGGGCACTGAAGCTTTCTTT

v_call: TRBV3-1/TRBV3-2
clone_size: NA
j_call: TRBJ2-1
d_call: TRBD2
cdr3_aa: CASSQGRGVSNEQFF
cdr3_nt: TGTGCCAGCAGCCAAGGGCGGGGGGTATCTAATGAGCAGTTCTTC

v_call: TRBV5-1
clone_size: NA
j_call: TRBJ1-4
d_call: TRBD1
cdr3_aa: CASSFTGGKDEKLFF
cdr3_nt: TGCGCCAGCAGCTTTACAGGGGGCAAAGATGAAAAACTGTTTTTT

v_call: TRBV23-1
clone_size: once
j_call: TRBJ2-1
d_call: TRBD2
cdr3_aa: CASSSRTSGYYNEQFF
cdr3_nt: TGCGCCAGCAGTTCCCGGACTAGCGGATACTACAATGAGCAGTTCTTC

v_call: TRBV27
clone_size: NA
j_call: TRBJ1-6
d_call: TRBD1
cdr3_aa: CASSLGDRGNSPLHF
cdr3_nt: TGTGCCAGCAGTTTAGGGGACAGGGGTAATTCACCCCTCCACTTT

v_call: TRBV28
clone_size: NA
j_call: TRBJ1-2
d_call: TRBD1
cdr3_aa: CASSLLTGGSTNYGYTF
cdr3_nt: TGTGCCAGCAGTTTATTAACAGGGGGGTCAACGAACTATGGCTACACCTTC

v_call: TRBV19
clone_size: NA
j_call: TRBJ1-1
d_call: NA
cdr3_aa: CASSDITNRLQNTEAFF
cdr3_nt: TGTGCCAGTAGTGATATAACCAACAGGCTCCAGAACACTGAAGCTTTCTTT

v_call: TRBV10-3
clone_size: NA
j_call: TRBJ1-1
d_call: NA
cdr3_aa: CAISEISQGTEAFF
cdr3_nt: TGTGCCATCAGTGAAATTAGTCAGGGCACTGAAGCTTTCTTT

v_call: TRBV12-3/TRBV12-4
clone_size: NA
j_call: TRBJ2-2
d_call: NA
cdr3_aa: CASIQGNTGELFF
cdr3_nt: TGTGCCAGCATTCAGGGGAACACCGGGGAGCTGTTTTTT

v_call: TRBV29-1
clone_size: NA
j_call: TRBJ1-4
d_call: NA
cdr3_aa: CSVDLGGGEKLFF
cdr3_nt: TGCAGCGTTGATCTGGGCGGGGGGGAAAAACTGTTTTTT

v_call: TRBV29-1
clone_size: NA
j_call: TRBJ1-5
d_call: NA
cdr3_aa: CSVGWAGNQPQHF
cdr3_nt: TGCAGCGTTGGTTGGGCTGGCAATCAGCCCCAGCATTTT

v_call: TRBV3-1/TRBV3-2
clone_size: NA
j_call: TRBJ1-1
d_call: NA
cdr3_aa: CASSKGGVGTEAFF
cdr3_nt: TGTGCCAGCAGCAAGGGAGGGGTGGGCACTGAAGCTTTCTTT

v_call: TRBV6-5
clone_size: NA
j_call: TRBJ1-3
d_call: TRBD1
cdr3_aa: CASSPQGATGNTIYF
cdr3_nt: TGTGCCAGCAGTCCACAGGGGGCTACTGGAAACACCATATATTTT

v_call: TRBV5-1
clone_size: NA
j_call: TRBJ2-2
d_call: NA
cdr3_aa: CASSSQVPDLTGELFF
cdr3_nt: TGCGCCAGCAGCTCCCAAGTTCCAGATTTAACCGGGGAGCTGTTTTTT

v_call: TRBV24-1
clone_size: NA
j_call: TRBJ1-1
d_call: NA
cdr3_aa: CATSQDGIKGTFF
cdr3_nt: TGTGCCACCAGTCAAGACGGGATTAAAGGGACTTTCTTT

v_call: TRBV4-1
clone_size: NA
j_call: TRBJ1-6
d_call: NA
cdr3_aa: CASSQEVDLNSPLHF
cdr3_nt: TGCGCCAGCAGCCAAGAAGTTGACTTGAATTCACCCCTCCACTTT

v_call: TRBV24-1
clone_size: NA
j_call: TRBJ2-7
d_call: NA
cdr3_aa: CATRDGAYEQYF
cdr3_nt: TGTGCCACCAGGGACGGGGCCTACGAGCAGTACTTC

v_call: TRBV18
clone_size: once
j_call: TRBJ1-1
d_call: TRBD1
cdr3_aa: CASSARDSEAFF
cdr3_nt: TGTGCCAGCTCTGCCCGGGACAGCGAAGCTTTCTTT

v_call: TRBV14
clone_size: NA
j_call: TRBJ1-1
d_call: TRBD1
cdr3_aa: CASSLAGGANTEAFF
cdr3_nt: TGTGCCAGCAGCCTTGCAGGGGGCGCGAACACTGAAGCTTTCTTT

v_call: TRBV27
clone_size: once
j_call: TRBJ1-2
d_call: NA
cdr3_aa: CASSLTSGDYGYTF
cdr3_nt: TGTGCCAGCAGTTTAACATCAGGGGACTATGGCTACACCTTC

v_call: TRBV27
clone_size: NA
j_call: TRBJ2-2
d_call: NA
cdr3_aa: CASSSRQTANTGELFF
cdr3_nt: TGTGCCAGCAGTTCCCGGCAGACTGCGAACACCGGGGAGCTGTTTTTT

v_call: TRBV6-6
clone_size: once
j_call: TRBJ1-5
d_call: TRBD1
cdr3_aa: CASSSYLDRNQPQHF
cdr3_nt: TGTGCCAGCAGTTCGTACTTGGACAGGAACCAGCCCCAGCATTTT

v_call: TRBV27
clone_size: NA
j_call: TRBJ1-4
d_call: TRBD1
cdr3_aa: CASSGQGREKLFF
cdr3_nt: TGTGCCAGCAGTGGACAGGGTCGGGAAAAACTGTTTTTT

v_call: TRBV27
clone_size: NA
j_call: TRBJ1-1
d_call: TRBD1
cdr3_aa: CASSPFRDRGNEAFF
cdr3_nt: TGTGCCAGCAGTCCGTTCCGGGACAGGGGTAATGAAGCTTTCTTT

v_call: TRBV11-2
clone_size: few
j_call: TRBJ2-1
d_call: TRBD1
cdr3_aa: CASSLVDRGSYNEQFF
cdr3_nt: TGTGCCAGCAGCTTAGTCGACAGGGGCTCCTACAATGAGCAGTTCTTC

v_call: TRBV3-1/TRBV3-2
clone_size: NA
j_call: TRBJ2-3
d_call: NA
cdr3_aa: CASSQEVGVRTDTQYF
cdr3_nt: TGTGCCAGCAGCCAAGAAGTCGGGGTACGCACAGATACGCAGTATTTT

v_call: TRBV14
clone_size: once
j_call: TRBJ2-1
d_call: TRBD2
cdr3_aa: CASSHLGGARSYNEQFF
cdr3_nt: TGTGCCAGCAGCCACCTGGGAGGGGCCCGCTCCTACAATGAGCAGTTCTTC

v_call: TRBV2
clone_size: NA
j_call: TRBJ2-3
d_call: TRBD1
cdr3_aa: CASRDRGTDTQYF
cdr3_nt: TGTGCCAGCAGGGACAGGGGGACAGATACGCAGTATTTT

v_call: TRBV5-1
clone_size: NA
j_call: TRBJ2-7
d_call: TRBD1
cdr3_aa: CASSFFGQENEQYF
cdr3_nt: TGCGCCAGCAGCTTCTTCGGACAGGAAAACGAGCAGTACTTC